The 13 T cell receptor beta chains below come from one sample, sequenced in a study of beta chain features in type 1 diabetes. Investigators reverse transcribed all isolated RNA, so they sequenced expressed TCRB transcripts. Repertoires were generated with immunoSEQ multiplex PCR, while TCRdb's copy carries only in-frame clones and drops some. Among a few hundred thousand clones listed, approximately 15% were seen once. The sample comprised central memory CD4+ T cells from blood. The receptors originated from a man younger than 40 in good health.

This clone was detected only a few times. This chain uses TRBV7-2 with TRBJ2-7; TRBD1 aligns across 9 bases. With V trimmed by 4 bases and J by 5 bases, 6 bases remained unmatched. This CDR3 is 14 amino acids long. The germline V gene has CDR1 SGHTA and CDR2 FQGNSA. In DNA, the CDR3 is TGTGCCAGCAGCTACCGGGACAGGGCCCACGAGCAGTACTTC. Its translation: CASSYRDRAHEQYF.

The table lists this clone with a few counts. The chain's CDR3 is CASSLLDSEQYF. The CDR3 coding sequence is TGTGCCAGCAGCTTACTCGACAGCGAGCAGTACTTC. V and J are TRBV7-9 and TRBJ2-7; D possibly corresponds to TRBD1 (5 bases). Per the germline V gene, CDR1 is SEHNR and CDR2 is FQNEAQ (reference sequence). The CDR3 runs 12 residues. Between the trimmed V and J ends, which lost 2 bases and 6 bases, there was a span of 8 bases.

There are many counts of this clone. CDR3 amino acids: CASSSGVSNQPQHF. CDR3 DNA: TGTGCCAGCAGCTCAGGGGTTTCCAATCAGCCCCAGCATTTT. V and J are TRBV7-2 and TRBJ1-5, with D perhaps TRBD1 (6 bases). Germline CDR1 and CDR2: SGHTA and FQGNSA. This CDR3 region has 14 residues. The ends were cut back, 4 bases at V and 3 bases at J, with 10 bases in the middle.

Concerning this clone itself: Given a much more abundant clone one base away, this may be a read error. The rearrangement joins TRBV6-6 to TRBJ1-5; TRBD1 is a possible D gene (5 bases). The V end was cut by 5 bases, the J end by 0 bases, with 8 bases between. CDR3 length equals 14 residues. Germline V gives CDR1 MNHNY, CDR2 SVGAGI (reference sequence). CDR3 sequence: CASSATDSNQPQHF. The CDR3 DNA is TGTGCCAGCAGTGCGACAGATAGCAATCAGCCCCAGCATTTT.

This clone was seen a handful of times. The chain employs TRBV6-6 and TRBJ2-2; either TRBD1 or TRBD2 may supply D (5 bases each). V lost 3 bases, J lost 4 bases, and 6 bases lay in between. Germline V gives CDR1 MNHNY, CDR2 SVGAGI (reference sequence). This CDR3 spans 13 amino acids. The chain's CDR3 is CASSYGGTGELFF. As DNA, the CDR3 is TGTGCCAGCAGTTATGGGGGCACCGGGGAGCTGTTTTTT.

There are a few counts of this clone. The chain's CDR3 is CASSPAQGTAYGYTF. DNA of the CDR3: TGTGCCAGCTCACCGGCACAGGGGACGGCCTATGGCTACACCTTC. The chain is built from TRBV18 and TRBJ1-2; 7 bases match TRBD1. The V gene's germline CDR1 is KGHSH and CDR2 LQKENI. With V trimmed by 3 bases and J by 4 bases, 8 bases remained unmatched. This CDR3 is 15 amino acids long.

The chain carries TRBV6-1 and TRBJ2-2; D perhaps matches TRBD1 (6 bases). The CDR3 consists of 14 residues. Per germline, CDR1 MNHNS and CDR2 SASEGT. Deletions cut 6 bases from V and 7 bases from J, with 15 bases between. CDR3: CASRQGVSGGELFF. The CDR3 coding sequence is TGTGCCAGCAGACAGGGCGTGTCGGGCGGGGAGCTGTTTTTT.

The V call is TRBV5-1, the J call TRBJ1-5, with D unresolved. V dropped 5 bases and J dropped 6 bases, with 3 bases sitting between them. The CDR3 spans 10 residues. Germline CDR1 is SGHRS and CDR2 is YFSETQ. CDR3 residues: CASRTQPQHF. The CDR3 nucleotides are TGCGCCAGCAGGACTCAGCCCCAGCATTTT. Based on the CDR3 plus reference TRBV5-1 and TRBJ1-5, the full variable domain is KAGVTQTPRYLIKTRGQQVTLSCSPISGHRSVSWYQQTPGQGLQFLFEYFSETQRNKGNFPGRFSGRQFSNSRSEMNVSTLELGDSALYLCASRTQPQHFGDGTRLSIL.

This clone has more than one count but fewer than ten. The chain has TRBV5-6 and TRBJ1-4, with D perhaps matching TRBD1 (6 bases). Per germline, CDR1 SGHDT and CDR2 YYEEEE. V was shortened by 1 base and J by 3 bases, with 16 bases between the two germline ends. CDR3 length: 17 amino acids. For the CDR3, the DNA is TGTGCCAGCAGCTTGTTCGGGGGGCTTTCGGCTAATGAAAAACTGTTTTTT. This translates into CASSLFGGLSANEKLFF.

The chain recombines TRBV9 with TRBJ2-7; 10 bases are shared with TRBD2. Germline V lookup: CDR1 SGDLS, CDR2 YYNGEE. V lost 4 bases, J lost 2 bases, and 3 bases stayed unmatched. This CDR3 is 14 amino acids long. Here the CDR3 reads CASSLAGGTYEQYF. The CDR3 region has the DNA TGTGCCAGCAGCTTAGCGGGGGGCACCTACGAGCAGTACTTC. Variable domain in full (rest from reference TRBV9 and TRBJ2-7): DSGVTQTPKHLITATGQRVTLRCSPRSGDLSVYWYQQSLDQGLQFLIQYYNGEERAKGNILERFSAQQFPDLHSELNLSSLELGDSALYFCASSLAGGTYEQYFGPGTRLTVT.

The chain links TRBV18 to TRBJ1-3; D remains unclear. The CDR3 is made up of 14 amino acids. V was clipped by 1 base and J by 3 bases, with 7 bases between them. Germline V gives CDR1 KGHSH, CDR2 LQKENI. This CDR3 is CASSPRSGGNTIYF. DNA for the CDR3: TGTGCCAGCTCACCACGATCCGGTGGAAACACCATATATTTT.

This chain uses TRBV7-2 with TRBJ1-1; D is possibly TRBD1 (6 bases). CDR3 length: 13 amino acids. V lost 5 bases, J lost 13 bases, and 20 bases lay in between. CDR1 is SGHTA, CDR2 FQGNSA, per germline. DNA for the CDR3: TGTGCCAGCAGCCCCGAGACAGGAGGGGGTGATTTCTTT. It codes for CASSPETGGGDFF.

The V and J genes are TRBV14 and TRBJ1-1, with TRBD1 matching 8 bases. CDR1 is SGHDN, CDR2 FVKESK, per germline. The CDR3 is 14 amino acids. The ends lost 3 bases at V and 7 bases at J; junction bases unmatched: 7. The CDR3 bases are TGTGCCAGCAGCCAGAGGACAGGGCGGCTTGAAGCTTTCTTT. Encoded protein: CASSQRTGRLEAFF.